These T cell receptor beta chains were read from a single sample in a study of blood T cell repertoires in COVID-19. Profiling relied on immunoSEQ multiplex PCR, and the TCRdb table lists in-frame clones only, not all of them. The table records approximately 410,000 clones, around 86% of them present only once. Sequencing used peripheral blood. Receptors originate from a woman aged 25 to 39 with active or convalescent COVID-19. Each CDR3 is given with its conserved first and last residue. D genes are given only for firm matches. Only part of the rows carry a size: once, few, many, or a class if the clone is expanded.

>TRBV5-5|TRBD1|-|TRBJ2-7
CASSLAGGDRYEQYF
TGTGCCAGCAGCTTGGCAGGGGGCGATCGGTACGAGCAGTACTTC
>TRBV2|TRBD1|-|TRBJ1-3
CASGDRALGSGNTIYF
TGTGCCAGCGGAGACAGGGCACTGGGCTCTGGAAACACCATATATTTT
>TRBV7-2|TRBD1|once|TRBJ1-1
CASSLQGVGEAFF
TGTGCCAGCAGCTTGCAGGGGGTAGGTGAAGCTTTCTTT
>TRBV5-1|-|-|TRBJ1-1
CASSSTMNTEAFF
TGCGCCAGCAGCTCGACAATGAACACTGAAGCTTTCTTT
>TRBV19|-|-|TRBJ1-2
CASSSHRWTNYGYTF
TGTGCCAGTAGTTCACACAGGTGGACTAACTATGGCTACACCTTC
>TRBV2|TRBD1|-|TRBJ2-5
CASSQFQEGATRQETQYF
TGTGCCAGCAGTCAGTTTCAAGAGGGGGCCACAAGGCAAGAGACCCAGTACTTC
>TRBV6-4|TRBD1|-|TRBJ1-2
CASSGPRQGSIWGYTF
TGTGCCAGCAGTGGGCCCCGACAGGGGTCGATTTGGGGCTACACCTTC
>TRBV5-1|TRBD1|-|TRBJ1-4
CASSQQGKANEKLFF
TGCGCCAGCAGCCAACAGGGGAAGGCTAATGAAAAACTGTTTTTT
>TRBV5-4|-|-|TRBJ2-7
CASSFFERDYEQYF
TGTGCCAGCAGCTTTTTTGAACGGGATTACGAGCAGTACTTC
>TRBV5-4|-|-|TRBJ2-7
CASSIPLPSGALYEQYF
TGTGCCAGCAGCATACCACTACCTTCAGGGGCTCTTTACGAGCAGTACTTC
>TRBV19|TRBD2|-|TRBJ2-1
CASSKIAGGQDEQFF
TGTGCCAGTAGTAAAATAGCGGGGGGGCAGGATGAGCAGTTCTTC
>TRBV19|TRBD1|-|TRBJ2-5
CASTASGTGLETQYF
TGTGCCAGTACGGCTTCTGGGACAGGGTTGGAGACCCAGTACTTC
>TRBV6-5|-|-|TRBJ1-3
CASRAGSGNTIYF
TGTGCCAGCCGAGCGGGGAGTGGAAACACCATATATTTT
>TRBV5-4|TRBD2|-|TRBJ2-7
CASSPGTSGSQEQYF
TGTGCCAGCAGCCCCGGGACTAGCGGGAGTCAAGAGCAGTACTTC
>TRBV7-2|TRBD2|once|TRBJ2-5
CASSLAWGGGETQYF
TGTGCCAGCAGCTTAGCGTGGGGGGGAGGAGAGACCCAGTACTTC
>TRBV28|TRBD1|-|TRBJ2-7
CASSDRERGSYEQYF
TGTGCCAGCAGCGACAGGGAGAGGGGTTCATACGAGCAGTACTTC
>TRBV11-3|-|-|TRBJ1-5
CAPGFYQPQHF
TGTGCTCCGGGTTTTTATCAGCCCCAGCATTTT
>TRBV7-6|-|-|TRBJ1-3
CASSSSFSGNTIYF
TGTGCCAGCAGCTCGAGCTTCTCTGGAAACACCATATATTTT
>TRBV3-1/TRBV3-2|-|-|TRBJ1-5
CASSHGQGMSNQPQHF
TGTGCCAGCAGCCACGGGCAGGGTATGAGCAATCAGCCCCAGCATTTT
>TRBV29-1|TRBD1|few|TRBJ1-2
CSVALQGRDYGYTF
TGCAGCGTAGCATTACAGGGGAGAGACTATGGCTACACCTTC
>TRBV5-6|-|-|TRBJ2-7
CASSYTNRGSYEQYF
TGTGCCAGCAGCTACACTAATCGGGGCTCCTACGAGCAGTACTTC
>TRBV3-1/TRBV3-2|TRBD1|-|TRBJ1-2
CASRRDRGRVTDGYTF
TGTGCCAGCAGACGGGACAGGGGGCGCGTGACGGATGGCTACACCTTC
>TRBV5-1|TRBD2|few|TRBJ2-7
CASSLKSGGSIEQYF
TGCGCCAGCAGCTTGAAGTCGGGAGGGAGCATCGAGCAGTACTTC
>TRBV5-1|TRBD1|-|TRBJ2-2
CASGRDSQTGELFF
TGCGCCAGCGGCCGGGACAGTCAGACCGGGGAGCTGTTTTTT
>TRBV6-5|-|once|TRBJ2-7
CASRAEAYEQYF
TGTGCCAGCAGGGCCGAAGCCTACGAGCAGTACTTC
>TRBV5-1|-|-|TRBJ2-7
CASSPSSYEQYF
TGCGCCAGCAGCCCCAGCTCCTACGAGCAGTACTTC
>TRBV3-1/TRBV3-2|TRBD1|-|TRBJ2-5
CASSQGGARGRETQYF
TGTGCCAGCAGCCAGGGCGGGGCCAGGGGGCGAGAGACCCAGTACTTC
>TRBV28|TRBD1|-|TRBJ1-5
CASGAGGTNQPQHF
TGTGCCAGCGGTGCAGGGGGCACCAATCAGCCCCAGCATTTT
>TRBV11-2|TRBD1|-|TRBJ2-7
CASSNSGTGRDEQYF
TGTGCCAGCAGCAATTCCGGGACAGGGAGGGACGAGCAGTACTTC
>TRBV6-6|TRBD1|-|TRBJ1-5
CASSSQGQGIQPQHF
TGTGCCAGCAGTTCCCAAGGACAGGGGATTCAGCCCCAGCATTTT
>TRBV9|-|-|TRBJ1-3
CASSVAPRGRGSGNTIYF
TGTGCCAGCAGCGTGGCCCCAAGGGGAAGGGGGTCTGGAAACACCATATATTTT
>TRBV5-1|TRBD1|-|TRBJ2-7
CASSLVGQDSHSYF
TGCGCCAGCAGCTTGGTCGGACAGGACAGCCACTCGTACTTC
>TRBV27|TRBD2|-|TRBJ2-3
CASSLRGAGVTDTQYF
TGTGCCAGCAGTCTCCGAGGGGCGGGGGTCACAGATACGCAGTATTTT
>TRBV11-2|TRBD2|-|TRBJ2-3
CASSLTSGSLTDTQYF
TGTGCCAGCAGCTTAACTAGCGGGAGCCTCACAGATACGCAGTATTTT
>TRBV27|TRBD2|-|TRBJ2-7
CASSTRLAGGYEQYF
TGTGCCAGCAGTACACGACTAGCGGGAGGTTACGAGCAGTACTTC
>TRBV5-6|-|-|TRBJ1-2
CASSLGGARYGYTF
TGTGCCAGCAGCTTGGGGGGCGCTAGGTATGGCTACACCTTC
>TRBV7-2|-|-|TRBJ1-1
CASSILVGGDTEAFF
TGTGCCAGCAGCATACTCGTGGGGGGAGACACTGAAGCTTTCTTT
>TRBV19|TRBD1|-|TRBJ1-5
CASNTRGSNQPQHF
TGTGCCAGTAACACCAGGGGGAGCAATCAGCCCCAGCATTTT
>TRBV19|TRBD2|-|TRBJ2-3
CASSLAGADTQYF
TGTGCCAGTAGTCTGGCGGGAGCAGATACGCAGTATTTT
>TRBV7-6|TRBD1|-|TRBJ1-1
CASTIGGDRADTEAFF
TGTGCCAGCACCATCGGGGGGGACAGGGCTGACACTGAAGCTTTCTTT
>TRBV16|TRBD2|-|TRBJ2-1
CASSPPTGTNNEQFF
TGTGCCAGCAGCCCCCCTACCGGGACTAACAATGAGCAGTTCTTC
>TRBV19|TRBD1|-|TRBJ1-5
CASSIGQGPQPQHF
TGTGCCAGTAGTATCGGACAGGGCCCTCAGCCCCAGCATTTT